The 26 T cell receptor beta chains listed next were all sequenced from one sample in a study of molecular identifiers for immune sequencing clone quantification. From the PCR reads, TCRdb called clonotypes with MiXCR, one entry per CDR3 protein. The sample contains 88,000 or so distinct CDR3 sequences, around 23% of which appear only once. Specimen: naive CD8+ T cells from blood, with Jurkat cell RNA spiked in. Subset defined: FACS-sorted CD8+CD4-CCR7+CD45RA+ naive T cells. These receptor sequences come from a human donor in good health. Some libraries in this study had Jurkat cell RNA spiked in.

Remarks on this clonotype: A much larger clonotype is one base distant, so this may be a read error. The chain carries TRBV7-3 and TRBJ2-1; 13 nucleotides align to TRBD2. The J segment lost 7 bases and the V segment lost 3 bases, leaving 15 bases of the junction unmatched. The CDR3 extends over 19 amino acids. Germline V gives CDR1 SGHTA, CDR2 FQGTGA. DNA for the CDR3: TGTGCCAGCAGCTTCTCAGGGGGACTAGCGGGATCTGCAGGTAATGAGCAGTTCTTC. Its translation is CASSFSGGLAGSAGNEQFF.

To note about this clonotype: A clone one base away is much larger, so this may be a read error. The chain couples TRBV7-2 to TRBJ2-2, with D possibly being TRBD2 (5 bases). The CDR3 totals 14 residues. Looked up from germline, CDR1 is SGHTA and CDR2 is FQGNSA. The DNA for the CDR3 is TGTGCCAGCAGCTTAGCCGTGTGGGCCGGGGAGCTGCTTTTT. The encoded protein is CASSLAVWAGELLF.

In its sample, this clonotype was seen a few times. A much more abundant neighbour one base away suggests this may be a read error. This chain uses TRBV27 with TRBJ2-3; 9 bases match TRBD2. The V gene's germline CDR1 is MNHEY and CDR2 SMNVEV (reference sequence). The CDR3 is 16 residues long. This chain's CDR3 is CASSLSSGRETDTRYF. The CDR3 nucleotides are TGTGCCAGCAGTTTATCTAGCGGGAGAGAAACAGATACGCGGTATTTT.

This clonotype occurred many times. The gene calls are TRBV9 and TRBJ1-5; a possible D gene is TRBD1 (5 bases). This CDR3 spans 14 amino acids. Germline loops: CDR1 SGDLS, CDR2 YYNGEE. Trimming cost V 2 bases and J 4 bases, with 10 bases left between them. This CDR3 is CASSVWGRNQPQHF. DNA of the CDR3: TGTGCCAGCAGCGTTTGGGGGAGAAATCAGCCCCAGCATTTT.

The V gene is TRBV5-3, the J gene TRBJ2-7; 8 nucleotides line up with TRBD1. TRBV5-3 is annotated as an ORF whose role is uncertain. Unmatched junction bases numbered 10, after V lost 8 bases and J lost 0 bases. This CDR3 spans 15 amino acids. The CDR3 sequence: CASSPGQGNSYEQYF. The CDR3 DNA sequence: TGTGCCAGCAGCCCCGGACAGGGAAACTCCTACGAGCAGTACTTC.

The CDR3 DNA reads TGTGCCAGCAGTAGACTAGCGGGGAGAGAGACCCAGTACTTC. Residues: CASSRLAGRETQYF. The chain combines TRBV2 with TRBJ2-5, with 11 bases matching TRBD2. The germline V gene has CDR1 SNHLY and CDR2 FYNNEI. V trimming: 5 bases; J trimming: 4 bases; junction bases outside the gene matches: 3. The CDR3 runs 14 residues.

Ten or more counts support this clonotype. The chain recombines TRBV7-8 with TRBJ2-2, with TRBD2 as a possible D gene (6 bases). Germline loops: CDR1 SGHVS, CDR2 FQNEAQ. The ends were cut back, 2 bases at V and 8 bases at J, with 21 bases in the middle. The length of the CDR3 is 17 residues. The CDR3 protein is CASSLRSRGKRTGELFF. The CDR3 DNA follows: TGTGCCAGCAGCTTACGCTCCCGGGGGAAAAGGACGGGGGAGCTGTTTTTT. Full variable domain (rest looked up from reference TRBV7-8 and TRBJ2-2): GAGVSQSPRYKVAKRGQDVALRCDPISGHVSLFWYQQALGQGPEFLTYFQNEAQLDKSGLPSDRFFAERPEGSVSTLKIQRTQQEDSAVYLCASSLRSRGKRTGELFFGEGSRLTVL.

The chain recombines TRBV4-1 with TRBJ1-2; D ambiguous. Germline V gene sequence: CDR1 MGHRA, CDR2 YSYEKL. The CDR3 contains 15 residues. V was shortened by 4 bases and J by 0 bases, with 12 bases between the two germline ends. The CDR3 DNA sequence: TGCGCCAGCAGCCTTGGGCCGGTTACTAACTATGGCTACACCTTC. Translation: CASSLGPVTNYGYTF.

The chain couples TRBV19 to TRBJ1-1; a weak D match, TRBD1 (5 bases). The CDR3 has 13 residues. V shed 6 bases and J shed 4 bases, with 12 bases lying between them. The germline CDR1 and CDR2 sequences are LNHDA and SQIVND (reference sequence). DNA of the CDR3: TGTGCCAGTAGATCGGGGCAGGCCACTGAAGCTTTCTTT. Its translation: CASRSGQATEAFF. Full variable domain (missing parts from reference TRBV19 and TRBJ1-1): DGGITQSPKYLFRKEGQNVTLSCEQNLNHDAMYWYRQDPGQGLRLIYYSQIVNDFQKGDIAEGYSVSREKKESFPLTVTSAQKNPTAFYLCASRSGQATEAFFGQGTRLTVV.

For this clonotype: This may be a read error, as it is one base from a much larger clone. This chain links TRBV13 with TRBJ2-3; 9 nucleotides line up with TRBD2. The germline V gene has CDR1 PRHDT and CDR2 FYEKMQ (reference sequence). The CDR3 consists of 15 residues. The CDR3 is CASSPSGGPTGTQYF. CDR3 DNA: TGTGCCAGCAGCCCGAGCGGGGGGCCCACAGGTACGCAGTATTTT.

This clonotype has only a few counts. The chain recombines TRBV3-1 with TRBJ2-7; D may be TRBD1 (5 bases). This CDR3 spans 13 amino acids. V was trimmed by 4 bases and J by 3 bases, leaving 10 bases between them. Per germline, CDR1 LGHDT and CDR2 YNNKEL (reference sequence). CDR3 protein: CASSPTTDYEQYF. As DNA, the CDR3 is TGTGCCAGCAGCCCAACGACAGACTACGAGCAGTACTTC.

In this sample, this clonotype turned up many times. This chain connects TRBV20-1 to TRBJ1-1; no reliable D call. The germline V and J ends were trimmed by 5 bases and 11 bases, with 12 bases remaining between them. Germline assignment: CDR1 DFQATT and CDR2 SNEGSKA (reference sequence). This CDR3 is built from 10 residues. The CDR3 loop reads CSAPYFSAFF. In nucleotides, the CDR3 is TGCAGTGCTCCCTACTTCTCGGCTTTCTTT.

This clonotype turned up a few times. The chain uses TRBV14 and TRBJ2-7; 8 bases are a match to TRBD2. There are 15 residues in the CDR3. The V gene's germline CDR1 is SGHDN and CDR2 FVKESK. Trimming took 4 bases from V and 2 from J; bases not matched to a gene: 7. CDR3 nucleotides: TGTGCCAGCAGCCGTAGCGGGATCGGGACCTACGAGCAGTACTTC. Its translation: CASSRSGIGTYEQYF.

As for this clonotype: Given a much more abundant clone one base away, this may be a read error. As DNA, the CDR3 is TGTGCCAGCAGTGTCACAACAGGACGCACAGATACGCAGTATTTT. Protein: CASSVTTGRTDTQYF. The rearrangement joins TRBV27 to TRBJ2-3; TRBD1 is a possible D gene (5 bases). The CDR3 extends over 15 amino acids. V lost 5 bases to trimming and J lost 1 base, with 13 bases between them. Germline V lookup: CDR1 MNHEY, CDR2 SMNVEV (reference sequence).

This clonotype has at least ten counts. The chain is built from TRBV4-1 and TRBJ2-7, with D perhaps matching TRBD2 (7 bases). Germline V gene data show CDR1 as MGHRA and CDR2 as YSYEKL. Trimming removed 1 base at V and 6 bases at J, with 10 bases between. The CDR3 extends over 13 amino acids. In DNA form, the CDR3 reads TGCGCCAGCAGCCAAGGGGAGGGGGTCGAGCAGTACTTC. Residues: CASSQGEGVEQYF.

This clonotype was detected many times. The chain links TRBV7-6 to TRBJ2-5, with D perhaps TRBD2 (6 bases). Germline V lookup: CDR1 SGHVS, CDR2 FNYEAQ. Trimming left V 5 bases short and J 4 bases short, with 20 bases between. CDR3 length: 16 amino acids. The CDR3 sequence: CASSDRLVPSTETQYF. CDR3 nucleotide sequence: TGTGCCAGCAGCGATAGACTAGTCCCCTCAACAGAGACCCAGTACTTC.

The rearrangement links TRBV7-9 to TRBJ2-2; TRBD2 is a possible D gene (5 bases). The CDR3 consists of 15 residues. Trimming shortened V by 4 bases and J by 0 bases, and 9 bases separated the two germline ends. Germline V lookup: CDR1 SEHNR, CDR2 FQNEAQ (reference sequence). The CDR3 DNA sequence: TGTGCCAGCAGCTCAACCGGGGCGAACACCGGGGAGCTGTTTTTT. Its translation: CASSSTGANTGELFF.

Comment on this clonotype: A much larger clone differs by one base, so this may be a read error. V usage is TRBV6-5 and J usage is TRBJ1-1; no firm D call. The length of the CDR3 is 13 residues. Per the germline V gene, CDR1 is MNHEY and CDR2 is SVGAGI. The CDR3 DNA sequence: TGTGCCAGCAGATACTCCCCGGGTACTGAAGCTTTCTTT. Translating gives CASRYSPGTEAFF.

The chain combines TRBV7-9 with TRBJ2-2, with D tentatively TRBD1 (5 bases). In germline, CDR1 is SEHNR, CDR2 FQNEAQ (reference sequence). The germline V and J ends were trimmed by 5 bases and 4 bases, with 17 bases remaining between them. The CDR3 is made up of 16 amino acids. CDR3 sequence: CASSTVVRDGTGELFF. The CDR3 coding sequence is TGTGCCAGCAGCACTGTCGTCAGGGATGGCACCGGGGAGCTGTTTTTT.

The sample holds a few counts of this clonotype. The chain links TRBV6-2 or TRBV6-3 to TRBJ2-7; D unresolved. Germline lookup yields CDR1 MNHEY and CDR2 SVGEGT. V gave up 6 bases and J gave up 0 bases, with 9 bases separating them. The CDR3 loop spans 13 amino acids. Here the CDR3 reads CASSDDFSYEQYF. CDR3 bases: TGTGCCAGCAGCGATGACTTCTCCTACGAGCAGTACTTC.

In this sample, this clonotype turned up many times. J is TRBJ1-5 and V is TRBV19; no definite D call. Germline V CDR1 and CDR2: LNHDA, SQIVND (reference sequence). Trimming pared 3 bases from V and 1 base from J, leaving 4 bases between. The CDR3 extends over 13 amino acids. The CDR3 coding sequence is TGTGCCAGTAGTATGGGCAGCAATCAGCCCCAGCATTTT. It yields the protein CASSMGSNQPQHF.

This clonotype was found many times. As DNA, the CDR3 is TGTGCCAGCAGTTTGGCCGGGACGCTCTCCTACGAGCAGTACTTC. Translating gives CASSLAGTLSYEQYF. The chain combines TRBV27 with TRBJ2-7; either TRBD1 or TRBD2 may supply D (5 bases each). This CDR3 contains 15 residues. CDR1 is MNHEY and CDR2 is SMNVEV in the germline V gene (reference sequence). Trimming stripped 3 bases from V and 0 bases from J, with 12 bases between.

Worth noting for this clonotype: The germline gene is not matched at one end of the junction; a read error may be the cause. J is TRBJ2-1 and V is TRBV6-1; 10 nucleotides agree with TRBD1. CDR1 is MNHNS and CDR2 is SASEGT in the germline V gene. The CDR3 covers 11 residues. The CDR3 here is CASMKGQGVNF. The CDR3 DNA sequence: TGTGCCAGCATGAAAGGACAGGGGGTAAACTTC.

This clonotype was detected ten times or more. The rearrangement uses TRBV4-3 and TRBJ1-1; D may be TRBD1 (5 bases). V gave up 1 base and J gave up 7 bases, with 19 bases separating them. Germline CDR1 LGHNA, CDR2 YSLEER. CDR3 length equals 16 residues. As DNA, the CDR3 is TGCGCCAGCAGCCAAGGCATGCGGCGGGGGTATGATGAAGCTTTCTTT. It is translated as CASSQGMRRGYDEAFF.

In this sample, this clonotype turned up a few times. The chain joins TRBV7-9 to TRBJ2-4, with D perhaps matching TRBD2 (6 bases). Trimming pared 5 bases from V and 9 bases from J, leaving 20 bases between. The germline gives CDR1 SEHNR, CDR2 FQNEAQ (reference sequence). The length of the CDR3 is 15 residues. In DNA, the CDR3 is TGTGCCAGCAGCACCGGGACTCCCCTCCCGGTCATTCAGTACTTC. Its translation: CASSTGTPLPVIQYF.

The DNA for the CDR3 is TGTGCCAGCAGCTTAGTGTATCTTGCTTCCTTATCCTACAATGAGCAGTTCTTC. Encoded protein: CASSLVYLASLSYNEQFF. The chain has TRBV7-6 and TRBJ2-1; D uncertain. V lost 1 base, J lost 1 base, and 17 bases lay in between. The germline gives CDR1 SGHVS, CDR2 FNYEAQ. This CDR3 has 18 amino acids.